Each of the 29 T cell receptor beta chains below was sequenced from the same sample in a study of cytomegalovirus exposure and HLA in healthy donors (dated by TCRdb to about 2017). Preparation of the library involved the immunoSEQ multiplex PCR assay. A mixture of 60 forward primers for TCR Vbeta segments and 13 reverse primers for TCR Jbeta segments was used in the multiplex PCR. This immuneACCESS table, as held by TCRdb, lists in-frame sequences with V and J called but not all clones. Of the missing ones, under half trace to an unresolved V gene in checked studies; the others have no known cause. The sample contains tens of thousands of clones, under 80% of them found a single time. The ten largest account for roughly 6.8% of the sample. Sequencing was done on a sample of PBMCs. The source of these receptors is a woman under 40 in good health and CMV-seronegative.

This chain connects TRBV7-3 to TRBJ2-2; a weak D match, TRBD2 (5 bases). Trimming left V 7 bases short and J 6 bases short, with 15 bases between. The CDR3 runs to 14 residues. Germline V gene lookup returns CDR1 SGHTA and CDR2 FQGTGA. CDR3 in DNA: TGTGCCAGCACCACCGGCGGGCGGTCCGGGGAGCTGTTTTTT. It encodes CASTTGGRSGELFF.

The rearrangement joins TRBV29-1 to TRBJ1-1, with 7 bases lining up with TRBD1. CDR1 is SQVTM and CDR2 is ANQGSEA in the germline V gene. This CDR3 has 14 amino acids. J was trimmed by 3 bases and V by 5 bases; bases with no gene match: 9. CDR3 residues: CSVTRQGRDTEAFF. For the CDR3, the DNA is TGCAGCGTTACTCGACAGGGTAGGGACACTGAAGCTTTCTTT.

The DNA of the CDR3 is TGTGCCAGCAGCTCCTTAGGGGGGGCAAGGACGAACACTGAAGCTTTCTTT. Residues: CASSSLGGARTNTEAFF. J is TRBJ1-1 and V is TRBV11-2, with D tentatively TRBD1 (6 bases). Germline CDR1 SGHAT, CDR2 FQNNGV. V gave up 4 bases and J gave up 1 base, with 19 bases separating them. This CDR3 has 17 residues.

In this sample, this clone turned up a few times. The J gene is TRBJ2-4, the V gene TRBV28; 8 bases are a match to TRBD2. The CDR3 spans 15 residues. CDR1 MDHEN and CDR2 SYDVKM come from the germline V gene. V lost 4 bases and J lost 6; bases outside the gene matches: 8. The DNA of the CDR3 is TGTGCCAGCAGTTCAAGCGGGAGCGGAGGAAACATTCAGTACTTC. It yields the protein CASSSSGSGGNIQYF. Full variable domain (outside the CDR3, taken from reference TRBV28 and TRBJ2-4): DVKVTQSSRYLVKRTGEKVFLECVQDMDHENMFWYRQDPGLGLRLIYFSYDVKMKEKGDIPEGYSVSREKKERFSLILESASTNQTSMYLCASSSSGSGGNIQYFGAGTRLSVL.

This clone has only a few counts. The chain joins TRBV12-5 to TRBJ1-1; D remains ambiguous. V gave up 5 bases and J gave up 4 bases, with 23 bases separating them. The germline gives CDR1 LGHNT, CDR2 FRNRAP. The CDR3 spans 17 residues. CDR3 protein: CASGLSLSPGKGTEAFF. In DNA, the CDR3 is TGTGCTAGTGGTCTCTCCCTGTCGCCGGGGAAAGGCACTGAAGCTTTCTTT. The full variable domain, completed using reference TRBV12-5 and TRBJ1-1, is DARVTQTPRHKVTEMGQEVTMRCQPILGHNTVFWYRQTMMQGLELLAYFRNRAPLDDSGMPKDRFSAEMPDATLATLKIQPSEPRDSAVYFCASGLSLSPGKGTEAFFGQGTRLTVV.

The table lists this clone with a few counts. V is TRBV19 and J is TRBJ1-3; 7 nucleotides agree with TRBD1. The CDR3 totals 15 residues. From germline, CDR1 is LNHDA and CDR2 SQIVND (reference sequence). Trimming took 10 bases from V and 0 from J; bases not matched to a gene: 9. Here the CDR3 reads CATRWTGYSGNTIYF. In DNA, the CDR3 is TGTGCCACTAGATGGACAGGATACTCTGGAAACACCATATATTTT.

This chain links TRBV7-3 with TRBJ2-1, with D perhaps TRBD2 (5 bases). Trimming removed 7 bases from V and 9 bases from J, with 19 bases in between. The length of the CDR3 is 14 residues. The germline V gene encodes CDR1 SGHTA and CDR2 FQGTGA. The DNA of the CDR3 is TGTGCCAGCACTAAACAGCCAGAACGGGGTGAGCAGTTCTTC. This gives the protein CASTKQPERGEQFF. The variable domain in full, completed from reference TRBV7-3 and TRBJ2-1, reads GAGVSQTPSNKVTEKGKYVELRCDPISGHTALYWYRQSLGQGPEFLIYFQGTGAADDSGLPNDRFFAVRPEGSVSTLKIQRTERGDSAVYLCASTKQPERGEQFFGPGTRLTVL.

This clone was seen more than once but under ten times. The chain carries TRBV6-6 and TRBJ1-4; D remains ambiguous. This CDR3 is 15 amino acids long. V gave up 3 bases and J gave up 0 bases, with 8 bases separating them. CDR1 is MNHNY, CDR2 SVGAGI, per germline (reference sequence). The CDR3 sequence: CASSYSGTTNEKLFF. The CDR3, as DNA: TGTGCCAGCAGTTATTCCGGGACAACTAATGAAAAACTGTTTTTT.

In its sample, this clone was seen a few times. This chain connects TRBV5-1 to TRBJ2-3; a weak D match, TRBD2 (6 bases). The CDR3 runs to 14 residues. The germline V and J ends were trimmed by 5 bases and 4 bases, with 14 bases remaining between them. Germline V gives CDR1 SGHRS, CDR2 YFSETQ. CDR3 DNA sequence: TGCGCCAGCAGTCCCTCGGGAGCCCCAGATACGCAGTATTTT. Residues: CASSPSGAPDTQYF.

The CDR3 protein is CASSVGQGQETQYF. The CDR3 DNA follows: TGTGCCAGCAGCGTCGGACAGGGGCAAGAGACCCAGTACTTC. V and J are TRBV6-1 and TRBJ2-5, with 9 bases that match TRBD1. This CDR3 has 14 residues. Germline V gives CDR1 MNHNS, CDR2 SASEGT. V was clipped by 6 bases and J by 2 bases; unmatched bases: 4.

V gene TRBV12-5 combines with J gene TRBJ1-3; D may be TRBD1 (6 bases). This CDR3 region has 18 residues. Germline assignment: CDR1 LGHNT and CDR2 FRNRAP. The germline V and J ends were trimmed by 2 bases and 0 bases, with 17 bases remaining between them. This chain's CDR3 is CASGLPHQGPGSGNTIYF. CDR3 coding DNA: TGTGCTAGTGGTTTGCCCCACCAGGGGCCAGGCTCTGGAAACACCATATATTTT.

The chain uses TRBV27 and TRBJ2-7; D is perhaps TRBD1 (6 bases). Trimming shortened V by 2 bases and J by 3 bases, and 26 bases separated the two germline ends. Germline CDR1 and CDR2: MNHEY and SMNVEV (reference sequence). The CDR3 is made up of 19 amino acids. The CDR3 DNA follows: TGTGCCAGCAGTTTAACGGGGACACGCCGTTGGGGCCGGGTCTACGAGCAGTACTTC. Protein sequence: CASSLTGTRRWGRVYEQYF.

This rearrangement joins TRBV7-9 to TRBJ2-1; D possibly corresponds to TRBD2 (6 bases). The CDR3 spans 16 residues. Germline CDR1 SEHNR, CDR2 FQNEAQ (reference sequence). Trimming stripped 1 base from V and 0 bases from J, with 10 bases between. CDR3 sequence (DNA): TGTGCCAGCAGCTTAGACCGGGGGAGCTCCTACAATGAGCAGTTCTTC. Translating gives CASSLDRGSSYNEQFF.

CDR3 sequence (DNA): TGCGCCAGCAGCTTGGCCGGGACAGGGGGCGTTTCTAACACTGAAGCTTTCTTT. Translating it yields CASSLAGTGGVSNTEAFF. V and J are TRBV5-1 and TRBJ1-1, with 12 nucleotides matching TRBD1. Germline V gene sequence: CDR1 SGHRS, CDR2 YFSETQ. This CDR3 has 18 residues. V was pared by 0 bases and J by 2 bases, with 8 bases of the junction left unmatched.

This clone is judged medium-sized. The chain links TRBV5-4 to TRBJ2-7; D is perhaps TRBD1 (5 bases). The CDR3 is 13 amino acids. With 1 base removed from V and 5 bases from J, the gap between germline ends came to 10 bases. Per germline, CDR1 SGHNT and CDR2 YYREEE (reference sequence). CDR3: CASSLIARDEQYF. As DNA, the CDR3 is TGTGCCAGCAGCTTGATCGCCAGGGACGAGCAGTACTTC.

The rearrangement links TRBV30 to TRBJ1-1; D unclear. The germline V gene encodes CDR1 GTSNPN and CDR2 SVGIG (reference sequence). V shed 2 bases and J shed 5 bases, with 12 bases lying between them. The CDR3 runs 13 residues. CDR3 nucleotide sequence: TGTGCCTGGAGTACGGGGAGACGGACTGAAGCTTTCTTT. Amino acids: CAWSTGRRTEAFF.

V and J are TRBV10-1 and TRBJ2-7; tentatively, D is TRBD2 (7 bases). Looked up from germline, CDR1 is WNHNN and CDR2 is SYGVQD (reference sequence). Trimming cost V 6 bases and J 5 bases, with 20 bases left between them. The CDR3 spans 15 residues. CDR3 amino acids: CASSPRRGRVDEQYF. CDR3 sequence (DNA): TGCGCCAGCAGCCCGCGGCGGGGGCGCGTGGACGAGCAGTACTTC.

This chain connects TRBV5-1 to TRBJ2-7; TRBD2 matches at 7 bases. CDR1 is SGHRS and CDR2 is YFSETQ in the germline V gene. This CDR3 spans 13 amino acids. J was trimmed by 0 bases and V by 4 bases; bases with no gene match: 1. The CDR3 DNA is TGCGCCAGCAGCCGGGGGGACTCCTACGAGCAGTACTTC. As protein: CASSRGDSYEQYF.

This chain connects TRBV5-1 to TRBJ2-3, with TRBD2 matching 7 bases. The CDR3 runs to 14 residues. Germline V gives CDR1 SGHRS, CDR2 YFSETQ. The V gene end was trimmed by 5 bases and the J gene end by 0 bases; junction bases not matched to a gene: 3. DNA for the CDR3: TGCGCCAGCAGGCTAGCGGTTAGCACAGATACGCAGTATTTT. Protein: CASRLAVSTDTQYF.

This clone was seen a few times. The chain couples TRBV5-1 to TRBJ1-1; D not resolved. CDR3 length: 14 amino acids. V shed 4 bases and J shed 0 bases, with 10 bases lying between them. The germline V gene encodes CDR1 SGHRS and CDR2 YFSETQ. CDR3 coding DNA: TGCGCCAGCAGCCCGGGTACCATGAACACTGAAGCTTTCTTT. Its protein product is CASSPGTMNTEAFF.

This sequence joins TRBV11-2 and TRBJ2-1; 14 positions match TRBD2. This CDR3 region has 16 residues. Germline V gene data show CDR1 as SGHAT and CDR2 as FQNNGV. V was pared by 5 bases and J by 6 bases, with 6 bases of the junction left unmatched. The CDR3 reads CASSHPGLAGANEQFF. In nucleotides, the CDR3 is TGTGCCAGCAGCCATCCGGGACTAGCGGGAGCCAATGAGCAGTTCTTC.

J is TRBJ2-5 and V is TRBV7-9; a weak D match, TRBD1 (6 bases). The DNA end favors TRBJ2-7, so the J call may be wrong. Germline V lookup: CDR1 SEHNR, CDR2 FQNEAQ (reference sequence). The length of the CDR3 is 14 residues. CDR3 nucleotide sequence: TGTGCCAGCAGCCTCTCTTCCGGGACACACGAGCAGTACTTC. It encodes CASSLSSGTHEQYF.

The chain is built from TRBV7-2 and TRBJ2-3; no clear D. The V and J ends lost 0 bases and 3 bases respectively, with 4 bases between them. The CDR3 consists of 13 residues. Germline V gene lookup returns CDR1 SGHTA and CDR2 FQGNSA. CDR3 region: CASSLARTDTQYF. The CDR3 DNA reads as TGTGCCAGCAGCTTAGCCAGAACAGATACGCAGTATTTT.

This chain joins TRBV5-8 and TRBJ2-7; D is perhaps TRBD1 (5 bases). The CDR3 has 13 residues. V was clipped by 4 bases and J by 3 bases, with 11 bases between them. Germline CDR1 is SGHTS and CDR2 is YDEGEE. The CDR3 protein is CASSPGHNYEQYF. CDR3 nucleotide sequence: TGTGCCAGCAGCCCCGGACATAACTACGAGCAGTACTTC.

This clone was recorded only once. The V gene is TRBV10-1, the J gene TRBJ2-5; the D gene is possibly TRBD1 (5 bases). Germline V gene sequence: CDR1 WNHNN, CDR2 SYGVQD (reference sequence). V was shortened by 4 bases and J by 0 bases, with 9 bases between the two germline ends. The CDR3 length is 14 residues. DNA for the CDR3: TGCGCCAGCAGTGGCCTCAGGGACCAAGAGACCCAGTACTTC. Translating it yields CASSGLRDQETQYF.

The chain recombines TRBV9 with TRBJ2-5; 7 bases match TRBD2. This CDR3 is built from 14 residues. In germline, CDR1 is SGDLS, CDR2 YYNGEE. V was clipped by 0 bases and J by 5 bases; unmatched bases: 4. The CDR3 loop is CASSVGGGRETQYF. CDR3 bases: TGTGCCAGCAGCGTAGGGGGGGGACGGGAGACCCAGTACTTC.

The CDR3 region has the DNA TGTGCCAGCAGTCCAGGGGGTGGAGAGACCCAGTACTTC. This encodes CASSPGGGETQYF. The J gene is TRBJ2-5, the V gene TRBV6-5, with 7 bases identical to TRBD1. The CDR3 runs 13 residues. Trimming at V came to 5 bases and at J to 4 bases, leaving 4 bases not matched to a gene. Germline values: CDR1 MNHEY, CDR2 SVGAGI.

The rearrangement joins TRBV7-3 to TRBJ2-5; the match to TRBD2 covers 16 bases. The CDR3 consists of 16 residues. Germline V gene lookup returns CDR1 SGHTA and CDR2 FQGTGA. The trim removed 4 bases at V and 4 bases at J, leaving 3 bases unmatched. The DNA for the CDR3 is TGTGCCAGCAGCTCGGGACTAGCGGGAGGGCCAGAGACCCAGTACTTC. As protein: CASSSGLAGGPETQYF.

J is TRBJ2-1 and V is TRBV19; 11 nucleotides align to TRBD2. After removal of 6 bases from V and 8 bases from J, the junction contained 21 bases not matched to a gene. The CDR3 extends over 19 amino acids. The V gene's germline CDR1 is LNHDA and CDR2 SQIVND (reference sequence). CDR3 in amino acids: CASSLGTGRGLAGGDEQFF. For the CDR3, the DNA is TGTGCCAGTAGCCTCGGGACAGGGAGAGGGCTAGCGGGAGGTGATGAGCAGTTCTTC.